This T cell receptor beta chain was observed in a study of CD8+ T cells in alopecia areata. The wider study: The study gave treated patients oral tofacitinib at 5 to 10 mg twice daily.

RNA extraction was followed by reverse transcription into cDNA, which acted as the sequencing template. The assay was immunoSEQ multiplex PCR, and TCRdb's table has in-frame clones only and misses some. This table has some 5,400 clones, around 69% appearing once. There are 14 residues in the CDR3. Germline-derived CDR1 and CDR2 are SGHTA and FQGNSA. The V gene lost 6 bases and the J gene lost 1 base, with 13 bases spanning the gap. A note on this clone: What it binds is not known.

Study-wide findings and caveats: Compared with normal scalp, lesional scalp had higher clonality and more expanded CD8+ clones. During tofacitinib treatment, many expanded lesional clones remained in scalp and blood.

As to treatment: oral pan-JAK inhibitor, 5-10 mg twice daily. Specimens obtained from alopecia areata patients comprised lesional scalp punch biopsies and peripheral blood. Source: skin, taken at week 24, from a patient treated with tofacitinib. The chain links TRBV7-2 to TRBJ2-7; D is uncertain. The clonotype was recovered from a human donor with alopecia areata. The DNA for the CDR3 is TGTGCCAGCAGTCCCCTAGTCGGGTCCTACGAGCAGTACTTC. Amino acid sequence: CASSPLVGSYEQYF.